Listed here are 9 T cell receptor beta chains from one sample, sequenced in a study of cytomegalovirus exposure and HLA in healthy donors. PCR used 60 Vbeta primers and 13 Jbeta primers. Using immunoSEQ multiplex PCR, the repertoire was profiled, and TCRdb retains in-frame clones only, with some absent. Across under 50,000 clones, the top ten clones capture 3% to 4.5% of the sample. Sequenced: PBMCs. All receptors come from a male donor in good health and CMV-seronegative.

The genes are TRBV10-2 and TRBJ2-1; tentative D call: TRBD2 (6 bases). The germline V and J ends were trimmed by 8 bases and 7 bases, with 18 bases remaining between them. The CDR3 length is 14 residues. Germline values: CDR1 WSHSY, CDR2 SAAADI. Here the CDR3 DNA reads TGCGCCAGCTCGGGGGTAGGACCGACAAATGAGCAGTTCTTC. Protein product: CASSGVGPTNEQFF.

The V gene is TRBV6-5, the J gene TRBJ1-2; perhaps TRBD1 as D (5 bases). The CDR3 sequence is 12 residues long. Deletions cut 6 bases from V and 7 bases from J, with 12 bases between. Germline V lookup: CDR1 MNHEY, CDR2 SVGAGI. The CDR3 spells CASSQGQTGYTF. The CDR3 DNA reads as TGTGCCAGCAGCCAAGGACAAACTGGCTACACCTTC.

This chain links TRBV5-1 with TRBJ2-7; 9 bases align to TRBD2. Germline V gene data show CDR1 as SGHRS and CDR2 as YFSETQ. The CDR3 extends over 16 amino acids. V trimming: 2 bases; J trimming: 1 base; junction bases outside the gene matches: 7. CDR3 nucleotide sequence: TGCGCCAGCAGCTTACCCCGCGGGGGGGCATCCTACGAGCAGTACTTC. The encoded protein is CASSLPRGGASYEQYF. Supplemented by reference TRBV5-1 and TRBJ2-7, the full variable domain reads KAGVTQTPRYLIKTRGQQVTLSCSPISGHRSVSWYQQTPGQGLQFLFEYFSETQRNKGNFPGRFSGRQFSNSRSEMNVSTLELGDSALYLCASSLPRGGASYEQYFGPGTRLTVT.

V usage is TRBV10-3 and J usage is TRBJ2-1; 8 nucleotides align to TRBD2. The CDR3 has 13 amino acids. The germline V gene encodes CDR1 ENHRY and CDR2 SYGVKD. After removal of 6 bases from V and 8 bases from J, the junction contained 6 bases not matched to a gene. The CDR3: CAIRPGLVYEQFF. Written as DNA, the CDR3 is TGTGCCATCAGGCCGGGACTAGTCTATGAGCAGTTCTTC.

Comment on this clone: A junction end diverges from the germline sequence, so it may reflect a read error. The chain uses TRBV4-1 and TRBJ1-1; D remains ambiguous. The germline V gene encodes CDR1 MGHRA and CDR2 YSYEKL. The CDR3 runs to 15 residues. In nucleotides, the CDR3 is TGTGCCAGCAGCAAAAGGGAGTATATGGAAACTGAAGCTTTCTTT. Residues: CASSKREYMETEAFF.

The V and J genes are TRBV18 and TRBJ1-4, with TRBD1 matching over 7 bases. J was trimmed by 8 bases and V by 3 bases; bases with no gene match: 6. Per germline, CDR1 KGHSH and CDR2 LQKENI. The CDR3 is 14 amino acids. CDR3 region: CASSPATGSEKLFF. The CDR3 DNA sequence: TGTGCCAGCTCACCGGCGACAGGGAGCGAAAAACTGTTTTTT.

This chain uses TRBV2 with TRBJ2-7; TRBD1 agrees at 7 bases. The germline V gene encodes CDR1 SNHLY and CDR2 FYNNEI. CDR3 length: 13 amino acids. V was clipped by 8 bases and J by 4 bases; unmatched bases: 8. The CDR3 DNA sequence: TGTGCCAGCGGAACGACAGGGTGGTACGAGCAGTACTTC. Its translation is CASGTTGWYEQYF.

The chain is built from TRBV28 and TRBJ1-5, with D maybe TRBD1 (6 bases). V was trimmed by 6 bases and J by 0 bases, leaving 12 bases between them. This CDR3 has 15 amino acids. Germline CDR1 is MDHEN and CDR2 is SYDVKM. CDR3 DNA sequence: TGTGCCAGCAGGGGAGGGGGATTTAGCAATCAGCCCCAGCATTTT. Residues: CASRGGGFSNQPQHF.

The V call is TRBV13, the J call TRBJ2-6; D might be TRBD2 (6 bases). V was trimmed by 1 base and J by 0 bases, leaving 10 bases between them. Germline CDR1 reads PRHDT; CDR2 reads FYEKMQ (reference sequence). This CDR3 is 17 amino acids long. The chain's CDR3 is CASSLAPGSSGANVLTF. CDR3 nucleotide sequence: TGTGCCAGCAGCTTAGCCCCCGGGAGCTCTGGGGCCAACGTCCTGACTTTC. The variable domain in full, completed from reference TRBV13 and TRBJ2-6, reads AAGVIQSPRHLIKEKRETATLKCYPIPRHDTVYWYQQGPGQDPQFLISFYEKMQSDKGSIPDRFSAQQFSDYHSELNMSSLELGDSALYFCASSLAPGSSGANVLTFGAGSRLTVL.